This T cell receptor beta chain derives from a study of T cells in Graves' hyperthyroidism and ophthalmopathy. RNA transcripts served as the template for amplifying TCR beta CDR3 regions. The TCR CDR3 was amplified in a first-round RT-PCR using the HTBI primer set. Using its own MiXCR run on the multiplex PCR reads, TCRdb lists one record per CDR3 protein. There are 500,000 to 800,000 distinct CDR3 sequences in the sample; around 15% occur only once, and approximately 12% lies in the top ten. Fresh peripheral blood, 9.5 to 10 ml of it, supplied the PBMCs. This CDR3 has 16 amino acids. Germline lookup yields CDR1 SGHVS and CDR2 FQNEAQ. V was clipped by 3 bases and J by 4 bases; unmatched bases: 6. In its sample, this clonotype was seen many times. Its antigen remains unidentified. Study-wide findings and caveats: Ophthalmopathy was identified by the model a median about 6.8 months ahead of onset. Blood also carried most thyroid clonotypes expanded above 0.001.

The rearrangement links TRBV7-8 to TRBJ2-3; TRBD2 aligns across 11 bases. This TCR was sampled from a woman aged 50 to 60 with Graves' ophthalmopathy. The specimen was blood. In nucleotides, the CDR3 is TGTGCCAGCAGCTTTTCACTAGCGGGAGTTCCAGATACGCAGTATTTT. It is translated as CASSFSLAGVPDTQYF.